The 26 T cell receptor beta chains below all came from one sample that was sequenced in a study of early T cells in non-severe SARS-CoV-2 infection. TCRdb called the 5' RACE reads again in MiXCR, with one record for every CDR3 protein. Of some 80,000 distinct CDR3 sequences in the sample, 12% to 15% were seen once. The specimen was whole blood. These receptors all come from an adult who was a healthcare worker with PCR-confirmed SARS-CoV-2 infection or an uninfected control (not recorded which).

The V and J genes are TRBV29-1 and TRBJ2-1; D gene ambiguous. Germline CDR1 reads SQVTM; CDR2 reads ANQGSEA. The CDR3 has 14 residues. V was clipped by 4 bases and J by 3 bases, with 13 bases between them. The CDR3 sequence is CSVVVDPGYNEQFF. CDR3 coding DNA: TGCAGCGTTGTGGTCGACCCTGGCTACAATGAGCAGTTCTTC.

In its sample, this clonotype was seen a few times. V and J are TRBV30 and TRBJ1-1, with 7 bases aligning to TRBD1. Trimming cost V 0 bases and J 10 bases; bases outside gene matches: 5. This CDR3 comprises 12 residues. Germline loops: CDR1 GTSNPN, CDR2 SVGIG (reference sequence). The CDR3, as DNA: TGTGCCTGGAGTGTCGTAAGGGGGCGAGCTTTCTTT. This sequence encodes CAWSVVRGRAFF.

J is TRBJ2-7 and V is TRBV12-3 or TRBV12-4, with a weak D call TRBD2 (5 bases). The CDR3 is made up of 13 amino acids. Trimming cost V 1 base and J 6 bases, with 10 bases left between them. CDR3 nucleotides: TGTGCCAGCAGTTTAGGGCCGGGAACCGAGCAGTACTTC. Amino acid sequence: CASSLGPGTEQYF.

This clonotype was counted between two and nine times. The genes are TRBV7-9 and TRBJ1-1; D call uncertain. The ends were cut back, 5 bases at V and 11 bases at J, with 15 bases in the middle. This CDR3 spans 12 amino acids. Germline assignment: CDR1 SEHNR and CDR2 FQNEAQ (reference sequence). The CDR3 region has the DNA TGTGCCAGCAGCCCGCCGGTCGCCGGGGCTTTCTTT. It codes for CASSPPVAGAFF.

This clonotype was observed at least ten times. This rearrangement joins TRBV7-2 to TRBJ2-7; D gene ambiguous. CDR1 SGHTA and CDR2 FQGNSA come from the germline V gene. The V end lost 6 bases, the J end lost 2 bases, and 14 bases lay between the germline ends. The CDR3 is 14 residues long. CDR3 sequence reads: CASRRQEGPYEQYF. CDR3 coding DNA: TGTGCCAGCAGAAGGCAGGAAGGTCCCTACGAGCAGTACTTC.

Ten or more counts support this clonotype. Germline is not matched at one junction end, which may reflect a read error. The V and J genes are TRBV6-6 and TRBJ1-1; D may be TRBD1 (5 bases). The CDR3 has 12 residues. The germline V gene has CDR1 MNHNY and CDR2 SVGAGI (reference sequence). CDR3 residues: CASSRGGTEVFF. The CDR3 nucleotides are TGTGCCAGCAGCCGTGGCGGGACTGAAGTTTTCTTT.

This clonotype was observed at least ten times. The chain couples TRBV11-2 to TRBJ1-1; D remains unclear. CDR1 SGHAT and CDR2 FQNNGV come from the germline V gene. The CDR3 has 14 amino acids. Deletions cut 0 bases from V and 3 bases from J, with 8 bases between. The chain's CDR3 is CASSLDLGYTEAFF. The DNA of the CDR3 is TGTGCCAGCAGCTTAGACTTGGGATACACTGAAGCTTTCTTT.

This chain uses TRBV11-2 with TRBJ2-2; D is unresolved. This CDR3 is 13 amino acids long. Germline CDR1 and CDR2: SGHAT and FQNNGV. The V gene lost 5 bases and the J gene lost 7 bases, with 11 bases spanning the gap. CDR3 amino acids: CASSQVLGGELFF. The CDR3 coding sequence is TGTGCCAGCAGCCAGGTTCTGGGCGGGGAGCTGTTTTTT.

This clonotype was seen many times. The chain joins TRBV5-1 to TRBJ1-1, with a weak D call TRBD1 (6 bases). This CDR3 spans 18 amino acids. The germline gives CDR1 SGHRS, CDR2 YFSETQ. V was shortened by 3 bases and J by 0 bases, with 21 bases between the two germline ends. The CDR3 DNA reads TGCGCCAGCAGCTCCGGGTTACAGGGTCCCTCTATGAACACTGAAGCTTTCTTT. Its translation is CASSSGLQGPSMNTEAFF.

This clonotype came up many times. The gene calls are TRBV5-1 and TRBJ2-3; D remains unclear. This CDR3 has 13 amino acids. Germline lookup yields CDR1 SGHRS and CDR2 YFSETQ. The V gene lost 0 bases and the J gene lost 5 bases, with 7 bases spanning the gap. CDR3 in DNA: TGCGCCAGCAGCTTGGTGGGGTTAGATACGCAGTATTTT. Its protein is CASSLVGLDTQYF.

This clonotype was found many times. The chain combines TRBV6-5 with TRBJ1-2; TRBD1 matches 8 bases. Per germline, CDR1 MNHEY and CDR2 SVGAGI. The V gene end was trimmed by 6 bases and the J gene end by 5 bases; junction bases not matched to a gene: 5. CDR3 length equals 13 residues. The CDR3 is CASRGQEVYGYTF. The CDR3, as DNA: TGTGCCAGCAGGGGACAGGAGGTATATGGCTACACCTTC.

This clonotype was seen only a few times. CDR3 protein: CASSYRTGNLDGYTF. CDR3 coding DNA: TGTGCCAGCAGTTACCGGACAGGTAACCTGGATGGCTACACCTTC. The gene calls are TRBV6-6 and TRBJ1-2; 7 bases map to TRBD1. Trimming cost V 2 bases and J 6 bases; bases outside gene matches: 9. Germline values: CDR1 MNHNY, CDR2 SVGAGI (reference sequence). The CDR3 covers 15 residues.

This clonotype was seen a few times. The V call is TRBV14, the J call TRBJ1-1, with unresolved D. The germline V gene has CDR1 SGHDN and CDR2 FVKESK. Deletions cut 2 bases from V and 0 bases from J, with 4 bases between. This CDR3 spans 13 amino acids. The CDR3 nucleotides are TGTGCCAGCAGCCAAATGTTGAACACTGAAGCTTTCTTT. Its translation is CASSQMLNTEAFF.

This clonotype has a count of ten or more. In DNA, the CDR3 is TGTGCCAGTAATTACCGGGACAGGGGCAATGAGCAGTTCTTC. Translated, it gives CASNYRDRGNEQFF. The V call is TRBV25-1, the J call TRBJ2-1, with 10 bases lining up with TRBD1. Germline V CDR1 and CDR2: MGHDK, SYGVNS. With V trimmed by 9 bases and J by 6 bases, 8 bases remained unmatched. This CDR3 region has 14 residues.

There are a few counts of this clonotype. The V gene is TRBV5-8, the J gene TRBJ2-3; 9 nucleotides match TRBD2. This CDR3 has 17 amino acids. The germline gives CDR1 SGHTS, CDR2 YDEGEE. V trimming: 1 base; J trimming: 2 bases; junction bases outside the gene matches: 8. Written as DNA, the CDR3 is TGTGCCAGCAGCTTGATGTGGCGGGGGGGTCACACAGATACGCAGTATTTT. It yields the protein CASSLMWRGGHTDTQYF.

The chain couples TRBV28 to TRBJ1-3; a possible D gene is TRBD1 (5 bases). This CDR3 contains 15 residues. Per the germline V gene, CDR1 is MDHEN and CDR2 is SYDVKM. Trimming took 4 bases from V and 0 from J, leaving 10 bases between them. CDR3 sequence (DNA): TGTGCCAGCAGTTCTACAGGCCTCTCTGGAAACACCATATATTTT. This gives the protein CASSSTGLSGNTIYF. Full variable domain (missing parts from reference TRBV28 and TRBJ1-3): DVKVTQSSRYLVKRTGEKVFLECVQDMDHENMFWYRQDPGLGLRLIYFSYDVKMKEKGDIPEGYSVSREKKERFSLILESASTNQTSMYLCASSSTGLSGNTIYFGEGSWLTVV.

The chain couples TRBV20-1 to TRBJ1-6, with TRBD1 matching over 8 bases. In germline, CDR1 is DFQATT, CDR2 SNEGSKA (reference sequence). V shed 0 bases and J 6 bases; nucleotides not matched to a gene: 7. The CDR3 is 16 amino acids. CDR3: CSARELGQGGNSPLHF. For the CDR3, the DNA is TGCAGTGCTAGAGAACTCGGACAGGGTGGTAATTCACCCCTCCACTTT.

This clonotype was detected ten times or more. The rearrangement links TRBV19 to TRBJ2-3; D is undetermined. Trimming stripped 4 bases from V and 2 bases from J, with 7 bases between. Germline V gives CDR1 LNHDA, CDR2 SQIVND (reference sequence). This CDR3 spans 13 amino acids. The CDR3 sequence is CASSTRDTDTQYF. Here the CDR3 DNA reads TGTGCCAGTAGTACCCGAGACACAGATACGCAGTATTTT.

The gene calls are TRBV2 and TRBJ2-2; 7 bases line up with TRBD2. This CDR3 has 15 amino acids. V gave up 9 bases and J gave up 7 bases; unmatched junction bases: 14. The germline V gene has CDR1 SNHLY and CDR2 FYNNEI. The CDR3 nucleotides read TGTGCCAGTAAAGGGCCAGCGGGATCTAACGGGGAGCTGTTTTTT. As protein: CASKGPAGSNGELFF.

This chain uses TRBV6-2 or TRBV6-3 with TRBJ1-5, with a weak D call TRBD1 (5 bases). V lost 0 bases and J lost 3, with 15 bases in between. Per the germline V gene, CDR1 is MNHEY and CDR2 is SVGEGT. The CDR3 totals 17 residues. CDR3 DNA: TGTGCCAGCAGTTACTCGGCTCGCAGGGTTCTCAATCAGCCCCAGCATTTT. Its protein is CASSYSARRVLNQPQHF.

This chain connects TRBV5-5 to TRBJ1-2; possible D gene TRBD1, 6 bases. CDR3 size: 17 residues. V was shortened by 5 bases and J by 7 bases, with 27 bases between the two germline ends. The germline CDR1 and CDR2 sequences are SGHKS and YYEKEE (reference sequence). This CDR3 reads CASSSGTRAYYGIGYTF. The DNA of the CDR3 is TGTGCCAGCAGTTCCGGGACAAGGGCCTACTACGGCATTGGCTACACCTTC.

The CDR3 DNA sequence: TGCGCCAGCAGGGCGGGGGCCTTCTGGAACACCGGGGAGCTGTTTTTT. This gives the protein CASRAGAFWNTGELFF. This chain connects TRBV5-1 to TRBJ2-2; TRBD2 is a possible D gene (7 bases). V lost 5 bases, J lost 1 base, and 15 bases lay in between. CDR1 SGHRS and CDR2 YFSETQ come from the germline V gene. There are 16 residues in the CDR3.

This clonotype was seen ten or more times. This sequence joins TRBV11-2 and TRBJ2-3; the match to TRBD1 covers 7 bases. From germline, CDR1 is SGHAT and CDR2 FQNNGV. V lost 4 bases to trimming and J lost 6 bases; unmatched junction nucleotides: 13. The CDR3 is 16 residues long. The CDR3 nucleotides are TGTGCCAGCAGCTCCGAAAGACAGGGCTGGGTGGATACGCAGTATTTT. Translation gives CASSSERQGWVDTQYF. The variable domain in full, with the rest retrieved from reference TRBV11-2 and TRBJ2-3, is EAGVAQSPRYKIIEKRQSVAFWCNPISGHATLYWYQQILGQGPKLLIQFQNNGVVDDSQLPKDRFSAERLKGVDSTLKIQPAKLEDSAVYLCASSSERQGWVDTQYFGPGTRLTVL.

The V call is TRBV11-2, the J call TRBJ1-4; D not resolved. Trimming left V 5 bases short and J 8 bases short, with 12 bases between. CDR1 is SGHAT, CDR2 FQNNGV, per germline. This CDR3 has 13 residues. The CDR3 protein is CASSPGSGEKLFF. As DNA, the CDR3 is TGTGCCAGCAGCCCCGGCTCTGGGGAAAAACTGTTTTTT.

In this sample, this clonotype turned up a few times. The chain is built from TRBV7-2 and TRBJ2-1; 10 bases are a match to TRBD2. The CDR3 totals 15 residues. The ends lost 6 bases at V and 4 bases at J; junction bases unmatched: 6. Germline assignment: CDR1 SGHTA and CDR2 FQGNSA. As DNA, the CDR3 is TGTGCCAGCAGTCGAAGCGGGGGGGATTACAATGAGCAGTTCTTC. It codes for CASSRSGGDYNEQFF.

With respect to this clonotype: Since a much larger clone is just one base distant, this may be a read error. The CDR3 DNA reads as TGTGCCAGCAGCGCCCAAATGGGACTAGCAAACACCGGGGAGCTGTTTTTT. As protein: CASSAQMGLANTGELFF. The rearrangement joins TRBV9 to TRBJ2-2, with 9 positions matching TRBD2. The CDR3 contains 17 residues. Trimming cost V 3 bases and J 2 bases; bases outside gene matches: 8. CDR1 and CDR2 (germline): SGDLS, YYNGEE.